The 2 T cell receptor beta chains listed next were all sequenced from one sample in a study of cytomegalovirus exposure and HLA in healthy donors. The primer mix had 60 Vbeta and 13 Jbeta primers. Clones were read by immunoSEQ multiplex PCR, and TCRdb kept only the in-frame ones, dropping some. The data contain 120,000 to 150,000 clones, approximately 70% of them seen just once; the ten biggest clones take up approximately 14%. The sequenced sample was PBMCs. These receptors were obtained from a human donor in good health.

V is TRBV7-2 and J is TRBJ1-5; possible D gene TRBD1, 5 bases. V was pared by 5 bases and J by 7 bases, with 21 bases between. Germline CDR1 SGHTA, CDR2 FQGNSA. The CDR3 sequence is 16 residues long. This CDR3 reads CASSPRGAGGNQPQHF. The DNA of the CDR3 is TGTGCCAGCAGCCCCCGTGGGGCCGGGGGGAACCAGCCCCAGCATTTT.

A note on this clone: This sample includes further DNA sequences coding for the same CDR3. The chain uses TRBV2 and TRBJ2-1; D perhaps matches TRBD2 (6 bases). Trimming left V 8 bases short and J 3 bases short, with 11 bases between. From germline, CDR1 is SNHLY and CDR2 FYNNEI. CDR3 length equals 13 residues. In DNA, the CDR3 is TGTGCCAGCTCGGAGGGAAACTACAATGAGCAGTTCTTC. Translated, it gives CASSEGNYNEQFF.